These 30 T cell receptor beta chains were sequenced from one sample in a study of regulatory T cells in long-lasting Graves disease. Construction of the TCR beta libraries employed iRepertoire HTBI primers in conjunction with Arm-PCR of CDR3 regions. TCRdb redid the calling of the multiplex PCR reads with MiXCR, one entry per CDR3 protein. The sample holds a few hundred thousand distinct CDR3 sequences; 15% to 20% are singletons and the top ten take 14%. Time point specified: newly diagnosed GD, antithyroid drugs for less than 3 months. PBMC-extracted RNA yielded the TCR library. This sample also belongs to another study, concerning T cells in Graves' hyperthyroidism and ophthalmopathy.

The specimen was peripheral blood mononuclear cells (PBMCs), collected at new diagnosis, from a patient treated with antithyroid drugs. The receptor source for this set is a woman under 40 with Graves disease.

In this sample, this clonotype turned up a few times. This chain joins TRBV29-1 and TRBJ2-5; no reliable D call. The CDR3 spans 13 residues. V lost 2 bases to trimming and J lost 1 base, with 8 bases between them. Per the germline V gene, CDR1 is SQVTM and CDR2 is ANQGSEA. The CDR3 loop reads CSVENQFQETQYF. The CDR3 DNA is TGCAGCGTTGAAAATCAGTTCCAAGAGACCCAGTACTTC. The variable domain in full, completed from reference TRBV29-1 and TRBJ2-5, reads SAVISQKPSRDICQRGTSLTIQCQVDSQVTMMFWYRQQPGQSLTLIATANQGSEATYESGFVIDKFPISRPNLTFSTLTVSNMSPEDSSIYLCSVENQFQETQYFGPGTRLLVL.

This clonotype was seen a few times. The chain is built from TRBV7-6 and TRBJ1-5, with D possibly TRBD1 on 5 matching bases. V was cut by 1 base and J by 5 bases, with 9 bases left in between. The CDR3 has 14 residues. Germline lookup yields CDR1 SGHVS and CDR2 FNYEAQ. CDR3 DNA: TGTGCCAGCAGCTTAGGGGGGAGGGATCAGCCCCAGCATTTT. It yields the protein CASSLGGRDQPQHF.

The table lists this clonotype with many counts. The chain carries TRBV3-1 and TRBJ1-2; D is ambiguous. In germline, CDR1 is LGHDT, CDR2 YNNKEL (reference sequence). The CDR3 is 14 residues long. Trimming took off 0 bases at V and 2 bases at J, with 7 bases between the two ends. CDR3 amino acids: CASSQDSINYGYTF. Here the CDR3 DNA reads TGTGCCAGCAGCCAAGATTCGATAAACTATGGCTACACCTTC.

This clonotype was seen a few times. This chain links TRBV9 with TRBJ2-7, with TRBD1 matching over 7 bases. CDR1 SGDLS and CDR2 YYNGEE come from the germline V gene. This CDR3 contains 14 residues. Losses at the gene ends were 0 bases for V and 4 bases for J; bases not matched to a gene: 4. The CDR3 reads CASSVGGQHYEQYF. In DNA form, the CDR3 reads TGTGCCAGCAGCGTAGGGGGACAGCATTACGAGCAGTACTTC.

This clonotype appeared a few times. This chain links TRBV5-1 with TRBJ2-7; D may be TRBD1 or TRBD2 (5 bases each). This CDR3 region has 13 residues. The V gene's germline CDR1 is SGHRS and CDR2 YFSETQ. The V end was cut by 4 bases, the J end by 0 bases, with 8 bases between. The CDR3 loop is CASSAGASYEQYF. The CDR3 DNA is TGCGCCAGCAGCGCCGGGGCCTCCTACGAGCAGTACTTC.

As regards this clonotype: At one end the junction does not follow the germline gene, possibly because of a read error. This rearrangement joins TRBV5-1 to TRBJ2-1, with D possibly matching TRBD2 (6 bases). Per germline, CDR1 SGHRS and CDR2 YFSETQ. The CDR3 runs 14 residues. The CDR3 coding sequence is TGCGTCAGCAGCGGCTCGGGACTCGACAATGAGCAGTTCTTC. Translation gives CVSSGSGLDNEQFF.

The sample holds many counts of this clonotype. This chain links TRBV20-1 with TRBJ2-5, with TRBD1 identical over 9 bases. CDR1 and CDR2 from the germline V gene are DFQATT and SNEGSKA (reference sequence). V lost 6 bases to trimming and J lost 5 bases; unmatched junction nucleotides: 7. The CDR3 sequence is 13 residues long. CDR3 in amino acids: CSAGETGGETQYF. The CDR3 region has the DNA TGCAGTGCGGGGGAGACAGGGGGTGAGACCCAGTACTTC.

Many counts were recorded for this clonotype. The chain employs TRBV9 and TRBJ2-2; 7 bases align to TRBD1. V trimming: 4 bases; J trimming: 1 base; junction bases outside the gene matches: 7. CDR1 SGDLS and CDR2 YYNGEE come from the germline V gene. CDR3 length: 16 residues. The CDR3 protein is CASSRTGSMNTGELFF. The CDR3 bases are TGTGCCAGCAGCAGGACAGGTTCGATGAACACCGGGGAGCTGTTTTTT.

J is TRBJ2-2 and V is TRBV9, with 7 bases that match TRBD1. This CDR3 comprises 16 residues. The trim removed 4 bases at V and 4 bases at J, leaving 10 bases unmatched. The germline V gene encodes CDR1 SGDLS and CDR2 YYNGEE. Here the CDR3 DNA reads TGTGCCAGCAGCAAGCAAACAGGGGCGAGCACCGGGGAGCTGTTTTTT. Protein: CASSKQTGASTGELFF.

This clonotype was seen repeatedly, ten times or more. The rearrangement uses TRBV2 and TRBJ2-3; TRBD1 matches at 8 bases. J lost 4 bases, V lost 5 bases, and 8 bases had no gene match. The CDR3 has 15 residues. CDR1 and CDR2 (germline): SNHLY, FYNNEI. The chain's CDR3 is CASSPVAGGPDTQYF. CDR3 in DNA: TGTGCCAGCAGTCCTGTGGCAGGGGGCCCAGATACGCAGTATTTT.

This clonotype was counted ten times or more. This rearrangement joins TRBV29-1 to TRBJ1-1; a weak D match, TRBD1 (5 bases). V dropped 6 bases and J dropped 6 bases, with 14 bases sitting between them. CDR3 length equals 12 residues. Germline V gene sequence: CDR1 SQVTM, CDR2 ANQGSEA. The CDR3 DNA is TGCAGCGTGGAGGGGACCGTCCCTGAAGCTTTCTTT. Encoded protein: CSVEGTVPEAFF. Drawing the rest from reference TRBV29-1 and TRBJ1-1, the complete variable domain is SAVISQKPSRDICQRGTSLTIQCQVDSQVTMMFWYRQQPGQSLTLIATANQGSEATYESGFVIDKFPISRPNLTFSTLTVSNMSPEDSSIYLCSVEGTVPEAFFGQGTRLTVV.

The chain is built from TRBV20-1 and TRBJ2-1, with 8 bases that match TRBD2. This CDR3 spans 14 amino acids. After removal of 4 bases from V and 5 bases from J, the junction contained 7 bases not matched to a gene. Germline V gene sequence: CDR1 DFQATT, CDR2 SNEGSKA (reference sequence). CDR3 coding DNA: TGCAGTGCTATCAGCGGGAGTGGGCACAATGAGCAGTTCTTC. Translated: CSAISGSGHNEQFF.

Concerning this clonotype itself: An end of the junction does not agree with germline; a read error may underlie this. This chain uses TRBV20-1 with TRBJ2-1; D might be TRBD1 (5 bases). Germline lookup yields CDR1 DFQATT and CDR2 SNEGSKA (reference sequence). The CDR3 loop spans 13 amino acids. The CDR3 DNA sequence: TGCGGTATCCAGGGATACTCCTACGATGAGCAGTTCTTC. Its protein is CGIQGYSYDEQFF.

This clonotype was found many times. The chain recombines TRBV7-9 with TRBJ2-3; D perhaps matches TRBD1 (6 bases). This CDR3 spans 16 amino acids. From germline, CDR1 is SEHNR and CDR2 FQNEAQ (reference sequence). V was shortened by 5 bases and J by 3 bases, with 18 bases between the two germline ends. The CDR3 spells CASSQTGRSLTDTQYF. DNA for the CDR3: TGTGCCAGCAGCCAGACAGGCCGATCATTAACAGATACGCAGTATTTT.

Many counts were recorded for this clonotype. V gene TRBV7-9 combines with J gene TRBJ1-1; D might be TRBD1 (5 bases). V lost 5 bases and J lost 1, with 17 bases in between. The CDR3 totals 16 residues. The germline V gene encodes CDR1 SEHNR and CDR2 FQNEAQ (reference sequence). This chain's CDR3 is CASSPWTPSGNTEAFF. The CDR3 DNA follows: TGTGCCAGCAGCCCTTGGACACCCAGCGGGAACACTGAAGCTTTCTTT.

As concerns this clonotype: The conserved final phenylalanine or tryptophan is absent from the CDR3, which likely points to a read error. No DNA is shown, since the ends of the CDR3 on it are uncertain; the CDR3 is the one TCRdb lists. V and J are TRBV5-1 and TRBJ2-7; the DNA was not compared with TRBD1, the D call given in the table. Germline V gene lookup returns CDR1 SGHRS and CDR2 YFSETQ. The CDR3 is 9 amino acids long, termini counted. This CDR3 is CASRNLPGQ.

This clonotype was observed at least ten times. The rearrangement links TRBV5-1 to TRBJ1-1; a weak D match, TRBD1 (5 bases). The V end was cut by 5 bases, the J end by 5 bases, with 16 bases between. CDR3 length: 14 amino acids. Germline CDR1 and CDR2: SGHRS and YFSETQ. The CDR3, as DNA: TGCGCCAGCAGATGGGGCGGGGAAGGGACTGAAGCTTTCTTT. It encodes CASRWGGEGTEAFF.

This clonotype was found a few times. The chain links TRBV5-1 to TRBJ1-2, with TRBD1 as a possible D gene (5 bases). CDR1 is SGHRS and CDR2 is YFSETQ in the germline V gene. The CDR3 has 14 amino acids. V was shortened by 4 bases and J by 2 bases, with 12 bases between the two germline ends. The CDR3 here is CASSSVKGNYGYTF. The CDR3 DNA reads as TGCGCCAGCAGCAGTGTTAAGGGGAACTATGGCTACACCTTC.

This clonotype was counted ten times or more. The chain carries TRBV20-1 and TRBJ1-1; TRBD1 matches at 9 bases. The germline V gene has CDR1 DFQATT and CDR2 SNEGSKA (reference sequence). The CDR3 is 14 amino acids. J was trimmed by 4 bases and V by 4 bases; bases with no gene match: 7. CDR3 sequence: CSATQGALGTEAFF. CDR3 nucleotides: TGCAGTGCTACACAGGGGGCGCTTGGCACTGAAGCTTTCTTT.

This clonotype was seen ten or more times. The chain employs TRBV20-1 and TRBJ2-4; no clear D gene. Per the germline V gene, CDR1 is DFQATT and CDR2 is SNEGSKA (reference sequence). The CDR3 totals 14 residues. Trimming took off 3 bases at V and 0 bases at J, with 9 bases between the two ends. The CDR3 region is CSASGDQAKNIQYF. The CDR3 bases are TGCAGTGCTAGCGGCGACCAAGCCAAAAACATTCAGTACTTC.

This clonotype was detected only a few times. It may be a read error: a sequence one base away is much more abundant. Because the CDR3 is missing its conserved closing phenylalanine or tryptophan, this is likely a read error. CDR3 DNA: TGTGCCAGCAGTAGGACACGAGGAGATTACGAGCAGTACTCC. Protein: CASSRTRGDYEQYS. The chain couples TRBV2 to TRBJ2-7; a possible D gene is TRBD1 (5 bases). Trimming took off 5 bases at V and 4 bases at J, with 15 bases between the two ends. The CDR3 length is 14 residues. The germline V gene has CDR1 SNHLY and CDR2 FYNNEI.

This clonotype appeared many times. The CDR3 loop reads CASSEGPGSYEQYF. DNA for the CDR3: TGTGCCAGCAGTGAAGGGCCGGGTTCCTACGAGCAGTACTTC. The genes are TRBV6-2 or TRBV6-3 and TRBJ2-7; D gene unclear. The CDR3 totals 14 residues. Trimming took 5 bases from V and 1 from J, leaving 12 bases between them. Germline V CDR1 and CDR2: MNHEY, SVGEGT.

This clonotype showed up many times. The V gene is TRBV6-1, the J gene TRBJ2-1, with a possible D match to TRBD1 (6 bases). V was trimmed by 6 bases and J by 9 bases, leaving 18 bases between them. CDR1 MNHNS and CDR2 SASEGT come from the germline V gene. The CDR3 spans 14 residues. CDR3 in DNA: TGTGCCAGCAGAACGACAGGCCCCTTGATTGAGCAGTTCTTC. This gives the protein CASRTTGPLIEQFF.

In regard to this clonotype: Germline and junction disagree at one end, which may indicate a read error. The chain recombines TRBV7-9 with TRBJ2-5; D gene uncertain. This CDR3 has 14 amino acids. Germline lookup yields CDR1 SEHNR and CDR2 FQNEAQ (reference sequence). For the CDR3, the DNA is TGTGCCAGCAGCTTATTGGGCGGCCAAGAGGCCCAGTACTTC. As protein: CASSLLGGQEAQYF.

The count of this clonotype is one. A junction boundary mismatches the germline segment, possibly from a read error. This rearrangement joins TRBV14 to TRBJ1-3, with 9 bases matching TRBD1. Germline V gives CDR1 SGHDN, CDR2 FVKESK. The CDR3 has 15 amino acids. CDR3 DNA sequence: TGTACCAGCAGCCGGGACAGGGTGAATGGAAACACCATATATTTT. Amino acids: CTSSRDRVNGNTIYF.

This clonotype appeared many times. This chain links TRBV18 with TRBJ1-1; D is unresolved. This CDR3 comprises 13 residues. The V and J ends lost 2 bases and 3 bases respectively, with 7 bases between them. Germline V gives CDR1 KGHSH, CDR2 LQKENI. The CDR3 sequence: CASSPRAHTEAFF. The CDR3 bases are TGTGCCAGCTCACCAAGGGCCCACACTGAAGCTTTCTTT.

This clonotype has at least ten counts. The V and J genes are TRBV20-1 and TRBJ1-5; weak D call: TRBD1 (6 bases). Germline V CDR1 and CDR2: DFQATT, SNEGSKA (reference sequence). V lost 4 bases and J lost 16, with 17 bases in between. The CDR3 runs to 11 residues. The CDR3 DNA sequence: TGCAGTGCTAAGGGGGGTGACTTTCGCCATTTT. Amino acid sequence: CSAKGGDFRHF.

There are many counts of this clonotype. The genes are TRBV10-2 and TRBJ2-7; TRBD1 agrees at 7 bases. Germline V gene sequence: CDR1 WSHSY, CDR2 SAAADI. The CDR3 spans 11 residues. With V trimmed by 6 bases and J by 4 bases, 0 bases remained unmatched. CDR3 nucleotide sequence: TGCGCCAGCAGACAGGGGTACGAGCAGTACTTC. It translates to CASRQGYEQYF.

At least ten counts were recorded for this clonotype. This chain uses TRBV20-1 with TRBJ2-3; TRBD2 aligns across 7 bases. Looked up from germline, CDR1 is DFQATT and CDR2 is SNEGSKA (reference sequence). V was clipped by 7 bases and J by 2 bases; unmatched bases: 6. The CDR3 is 13 residues long. The DNA for the CDR3 is TGCAGTGGGCGAGCGGGGAACACAGATACGCAGTATTTT. Amino acid sequence: CSGRAGNTDTQYF.

This chain uses TRBV5-1 with TRBJ2-7; 8 bases fit TRBD2. Germline V gene lookup returns CDR1 SGHRS and CDR2 YFSETQ. The V and J ends lost 0 bases and 4 bases, in that order; junction bases with no gene match: 3. The CDR3 totals 14 residues. CDR3: CASSLAASGYEQYF. DNA for the CDR3: TGCGCCAGCAGCTTGGCGGCTAGCGGGTACGAGCAGTACTTC. Based on the CDR3 plus reference TRBV5-1 and TRBJ2-7, the full variable domain is KAGVTQTPRYLIKTRGQQVTLSCSPISGHRSVSWYQQTPGQGLQFLFEYFSETQRNKGNFPGRFSGRQFSNSRSEMNVSTLELGDSALYLCASSLAASGYEQYFGPGTRLTVT.